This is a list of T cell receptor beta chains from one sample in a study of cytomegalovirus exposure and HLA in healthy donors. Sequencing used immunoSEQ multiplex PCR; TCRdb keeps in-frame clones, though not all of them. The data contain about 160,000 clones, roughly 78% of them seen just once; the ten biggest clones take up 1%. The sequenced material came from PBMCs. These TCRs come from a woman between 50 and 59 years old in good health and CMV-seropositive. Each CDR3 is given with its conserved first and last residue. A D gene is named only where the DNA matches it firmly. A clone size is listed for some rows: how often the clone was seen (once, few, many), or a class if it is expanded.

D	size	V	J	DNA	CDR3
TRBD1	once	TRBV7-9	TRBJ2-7	TGTTCCAGCAGCTTAGTAGGGGACAGGGGACTTTTTACCTACGAGCAGTACTTC	CSSSLVGDRGLFTYEQYF
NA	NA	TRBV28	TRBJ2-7	TGTGCCAGCAGTTTGGTTCTTGGGGCAGGGAATTCCGACGAGCAGTACTTC	CASSLVLGAGNSDEQYF
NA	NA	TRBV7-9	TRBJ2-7	TGTGCCAGCAGCTTGGACACAGTTGCTAAGCAGTACTTC	CASSLDTVAKQYF
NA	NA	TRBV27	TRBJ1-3	TGTGCCAGCAGTGCTGACAGGAGCTCTGGAAACACCATATATTTT	CASSADRSSGNTIYF
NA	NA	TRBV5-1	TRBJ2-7	TGCGCCAGCAGCGACGGGAGCTCCTACGAGCAGTACTTC	CASSDGSSYEQYF
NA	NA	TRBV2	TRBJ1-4	TGTGCCAGCAGTCGGTGGGACACTAGGCGGGCTAATGAAAAACTGTTTTTT	CASSRWDTRRANEKLFF
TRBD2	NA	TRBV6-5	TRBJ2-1	TGTGCCAGCAGTTACTGGCCTAGCGGGACCTACAATGAGCAGTTCTTC	CASSYWPSGTYNEQFF
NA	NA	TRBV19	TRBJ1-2	TGTGCCAGTAGGCCTGCGGGGAATACCTATGGCTACACCTTC	CASRPAGNTYGYTF
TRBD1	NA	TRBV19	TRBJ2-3	TGTGCCAGTAGTATACGACAGGGCTCAGATACGCAGTATTTT	CASSIRQGSDTQYF
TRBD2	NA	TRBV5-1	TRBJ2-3	TGCGCCAGCAGCTTGGGACTAGCGGGGACTCCCACAGATACGCAGTATTTT	CASSLGLAGTPTDTQYF
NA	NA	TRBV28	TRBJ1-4	TGTGCCAGCGGCTCAGACAGGACTAATGAAAAACTGTTTTTT	CASGSDRTNEKLFF
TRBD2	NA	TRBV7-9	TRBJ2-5	TGTGCCAGCAACCCGACTAGCGGGGAAGAGACCCAGTACTTC	CASNPTSGEETQYF
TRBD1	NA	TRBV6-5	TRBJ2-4	TGTGCCAGCAGTTACTACAGGGGGGCCAAAAACATTCAGTACTTC	CASSYYRGAKNIQYF
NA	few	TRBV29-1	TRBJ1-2	TGCAGCGTGCCCGCGAGTAGCACCAGGGGAATCCTCTCCTATGGCTACACCTTC	CSVPASSTRGILSYGYTF
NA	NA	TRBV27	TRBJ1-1	TGTGCCAGCAGTTTATTCCCTTCCGCTGAAGCTTTCTTT	CASSLFPSAEAFF
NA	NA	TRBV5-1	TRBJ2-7	TGCGCCAGCAGCAATACAAGGGGACACTCCTACGAGCAGTACTTC	CASSNTRGHSYEQYF
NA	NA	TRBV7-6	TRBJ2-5	TGTGCCAGCAGCTTGGGCATCCAAGAGACCCAGTACTTC	CASSLGIQETQYF
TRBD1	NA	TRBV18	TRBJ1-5	TGTGCCAGCTCAACTCGAAGGACAGGGAGTGATCAGCCCCAGCATTTT	CASSTRRTGSDQPQHF
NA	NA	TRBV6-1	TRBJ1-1	TGTGCCAGCAGTGAATGGAGTGAAGCTTTCTTT	CASSEWSEAFF
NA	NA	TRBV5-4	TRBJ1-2	TGTGCCAGCAGCAACATTCAGGGTAATGGCTACACCTTC	CASSNIQGNGYTF
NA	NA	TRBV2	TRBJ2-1	TGTGCCAGCAGTGATGGCACCCCGGGGCAGTTCTTC	CASSDGTPGQFF
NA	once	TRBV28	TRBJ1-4	TGTGCCAGCAGTTTAGTAGACAGACACTTTGAAAAACTGTTTTTT	CASSLVDRHFEKLFF
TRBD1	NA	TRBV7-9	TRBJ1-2	TGTGCCAGCAGCTCCAAGGCTTTGACAGGGGGCGGGGGGTATGGCTACACCTTC	CASSSKALTGGGGYGYTF
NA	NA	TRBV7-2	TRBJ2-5	TGTGCCAGCAGCTTAAGGGGGAAAGAGACCCAGTACTTC	CASSLRGKETQYF
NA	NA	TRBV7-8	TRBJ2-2	TGTGCCAGCAGCTTCGCGGTCGCCACCGGGGAGCTGTTTTTT	CASSFAVATGELFF
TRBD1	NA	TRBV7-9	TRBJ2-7	TGTGCCAGCAGCTTCTTCGACAGGGGGAGGGAGCAGTACTTC	CASSFFDRGREQYF
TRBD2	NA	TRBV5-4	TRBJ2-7	TGTGCCAGCAGCGGCTCAGCGGGGGCCTACGAGCAGTACTTC	CASSGSAGAYEQYF
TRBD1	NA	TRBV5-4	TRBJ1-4	TGTGCCAGCAGCATTAACCGGGACAGTCCCGAAAAACTGTTTTTT	CASSINRDSPEKLFF
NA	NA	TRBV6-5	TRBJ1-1	TGTGCCAGCAGTTGGACAGCGAACACTGAAGCTTTCTTT	CASSWTANTEAFF
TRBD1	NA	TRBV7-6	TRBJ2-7	TGTGCCAGCAGCTTAGGGGGACAGGGTATATACGAGCAGTACTTC	CASSLGGQGIYEQYF
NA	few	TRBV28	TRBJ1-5	TGTGCCAGCAGTTTAGGTTGGAGGGTGGGAAGCAATCAGCCCCAGCATTTT	CASSLGWRVGSNQPQHF
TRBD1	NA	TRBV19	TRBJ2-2	TGTGCCAGTAGCTTGACAGGGGGCGAGGAGCTGTTTTTT	CASSLTGGEELFF
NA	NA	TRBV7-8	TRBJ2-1	TGTGCCAGCAAAGAAGGGGGAGAATACAATGAGCAGTTCTTC	CASKEGGEYNEQFF
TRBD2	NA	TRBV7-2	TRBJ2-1	TGTGCCAGCAGCCCCCCTGGGCTAGCGGTCGACAATGAGCAGTTCTTC	CASSPPGLAVDNEQFF
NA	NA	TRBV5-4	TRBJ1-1	TGTGCCAGCAGCCCGAAGGGGACTGAAGCTTTCTTT	CASSPKGTEAFF
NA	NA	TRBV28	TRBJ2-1	TGTGCCAGCAGACCACAACAGGGATTCTCCTACAATGAGCAGTTCTTC	CASRPQQGFSYNEQFF
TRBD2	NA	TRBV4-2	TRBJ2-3	TGTGCCAGCAGCCGGAATATAGCGGGAGCAAGGACAGATACGCAGTATTTT	CASSRNIAGARTDTQYF
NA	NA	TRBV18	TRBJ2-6	TGTGCCAGCTCACCACTGACCAGGGGAGGGCCTGGGGCCAACGTCCTGACTTTC	CASSPLTRGGPGANVLTF
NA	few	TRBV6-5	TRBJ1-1	TGTGCCAGCAGACTTACAGGGTTCCCTGAAGCTTTCTTT	CASRLTGFPEAFF
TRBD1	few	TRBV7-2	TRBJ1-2	TGTGCCAGCAGCTTACCGCCACAGGGGGCAGGGGGCTACACCTTC	CASSLPPQGAGGYTF
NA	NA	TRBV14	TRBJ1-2	TGTGCCAGCAGCCAAGAGAGCATGTTTGATAACTATGGCTACACCTTC	CASSQESMFDNYGYTF
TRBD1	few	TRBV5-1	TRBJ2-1	TGCGCCAGCAGCGAGGACAGGGCCGCCAACAATGAGCAGTTCTTC	CASSEDRAANNEQFF
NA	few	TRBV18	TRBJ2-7	TGTGCCAGCTCACCGGGGAGAGGAGGCTACGAGCAGTACTTC	CASSPGRGGYEQYF
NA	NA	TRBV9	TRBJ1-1	TGTGCCAGCAGCGGACAGTATTCTGAAGCTTTCTTT	CASSGQYSEAFF
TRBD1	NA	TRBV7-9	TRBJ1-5	TGTGCCAGCAGCCAAAATGTCCCTGGACAGGGCCCTAGCAATCAGCCCCAGCATTTT	CASSQNVPGQGPSNQPQHF
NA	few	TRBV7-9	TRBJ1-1	TGTGCCAGCAGCTTAAGCAGGGTAACGGTGAACACTGAAGCTTTCTTT	CASSLSRVTVNTEAFF
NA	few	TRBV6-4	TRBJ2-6	TGTGCCAGCAGTGCTCTCTCTGGGGCCAACGTCCTGACTTTC	CASSALSGANVLTF
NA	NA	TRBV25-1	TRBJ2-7	TGTGCCAGCAGTGAATTAGAGTCTTGGTACGAGCAGTACTTC	CASSELESWYEQYF
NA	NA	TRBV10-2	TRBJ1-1	TGCGCCAGCACCCTGTACTCGGGGGGAAACACTGAAGCTTTCTTT	CASTLYSGGNTEAFF
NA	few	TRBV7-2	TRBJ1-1	TGTGCCAGCAGGCCCCCAGGGATCACTGAAGCTTTCTTT	CASRPPGITEAFF
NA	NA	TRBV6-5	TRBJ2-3	TGTGCCAGCAGCGCGAGTACAGATACGCAGTATTTT	CASSASTDTQYF
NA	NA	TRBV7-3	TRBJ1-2	TGTGCCAGCAGCCAGACGGCAGGGAATGGCTACACCTTC	CASSQTAGNGYTF
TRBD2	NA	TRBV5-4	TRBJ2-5	TGTGCCAGCAGGGGGAGGGCAGAGACCCAGTACTTC	CASRGRAETQYF
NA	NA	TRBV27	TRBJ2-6	TGTGCCAGCAGTTTAGTGGACATGTCTGGGGCCAACGTCCTGACTTTC	CASSLVDMSGANVLTF
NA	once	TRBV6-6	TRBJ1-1	TGTGCCAGCACCTTCCCGGCGGGGGTGAACACTGAAGCTTTCTTT	CASTFPAGVNTEAFF